These 2 T cell receptor beta chains were all obtained from the same sample, sequenced in a study of neurological immune-mediated disorders. TCRdb processed the 5' RACE reads anew with MiXCR; each CDR3 protein has one entry. The profile shows tens of thousands of distinct CDR3 sequences, just over 2.5% of them singletons. Sequenced: PBMCs. Source of these receptors: a woman aged 25-40 years with multiple sclerosis.

As concerns this clonotype: With a much larger clone just one base away, this may be a read error. Since the CDR3 does not end with the conserved phenylalanine or tryptophan, this likely comes from a read error. V gene TRBV2 combines with J gene TRBJ2-7, with 11 positions matching TRBD2. The CDR3 sequence is 14 residues long. Trimming took 8 bases from V and 6 from J; bases not matched to a gene: 9. CDR1 is SNHLY, CDR2 FYNNEI, per germline. The CDR3 DNA reads TGTGCCAGCGATGACGGGCTAGCGGGAGGCGAGCAGTACATC. It is translated as CASDDGLAGGEQYI.

In this sample, this clonotype turned up many times. In DNA, the CDR3 is TGTGCCAGCAGCTTAGGAGGTGGCTACACCTTC. Protein: CASSLGGGYTF. The chain employs TRBV7-2 and TRBJ1-2; D ambiguous. Germline values: CDR1 SGHTA, CDR2 FQGNSA. The CDR3 spans 11 residues. Trimming removed 1 base at V and 7 bases at J, with 4 bases between.